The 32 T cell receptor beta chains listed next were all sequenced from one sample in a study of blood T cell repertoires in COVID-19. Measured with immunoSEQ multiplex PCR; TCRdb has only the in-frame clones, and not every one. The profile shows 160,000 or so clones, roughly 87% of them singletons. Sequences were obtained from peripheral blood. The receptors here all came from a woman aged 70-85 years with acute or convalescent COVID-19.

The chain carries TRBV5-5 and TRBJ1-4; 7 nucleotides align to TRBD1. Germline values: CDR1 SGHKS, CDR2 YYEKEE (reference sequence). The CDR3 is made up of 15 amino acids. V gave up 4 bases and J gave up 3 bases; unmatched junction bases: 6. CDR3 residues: CASSARQGPNEKLFF. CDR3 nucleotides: TGTGCCAGCAGCGCGCGACAGGGCCCTAATGAAAAACTGTTTTTT.

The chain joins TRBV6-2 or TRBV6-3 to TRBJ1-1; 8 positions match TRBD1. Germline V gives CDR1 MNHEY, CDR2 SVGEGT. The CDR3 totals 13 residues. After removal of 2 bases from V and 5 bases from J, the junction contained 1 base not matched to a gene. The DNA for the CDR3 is TGTGCCAGCAGTTACCACAGGGGGACTGAAGCTTTCTTT. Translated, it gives CASSYHRGTEAFF.

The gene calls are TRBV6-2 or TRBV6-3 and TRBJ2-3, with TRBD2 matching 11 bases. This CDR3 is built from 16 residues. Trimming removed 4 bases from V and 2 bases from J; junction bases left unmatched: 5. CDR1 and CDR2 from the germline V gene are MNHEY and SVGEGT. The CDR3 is CASSWLAGGPTDTQYF. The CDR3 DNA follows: TGTGCCAGCAGTTGGCTAGCGGGAGGACCCACAGATACGCAGTATTTT.

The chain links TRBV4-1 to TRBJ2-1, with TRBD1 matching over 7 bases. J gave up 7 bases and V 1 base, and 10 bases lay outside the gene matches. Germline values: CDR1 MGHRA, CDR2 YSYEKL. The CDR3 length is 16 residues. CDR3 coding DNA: TGCGCCAGCAGCCAAGTTGCAGGGGGTTTAGGGAATGAGCAGTTCTTC. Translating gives CASSQVAGGLGNEQFF.

CDR3 nucleotides: TGTGCCAGCAGTTTATCGGGTCAGGGGGCTGACTATGGCTACACCTTC. Its protein is CASSLSGQGADYGYTF. The rearrangement joins TRBV27 to TRBJ1-2; 8 nucleotides match TRBD1. The CDR3 runs to 16 residues. The trim removed 0 bases at V and 3 bases at J, leaving 6 bases unmatched. In germline, CDR1 is MNHEY, CDR2 SMNVEV (reference sequence).

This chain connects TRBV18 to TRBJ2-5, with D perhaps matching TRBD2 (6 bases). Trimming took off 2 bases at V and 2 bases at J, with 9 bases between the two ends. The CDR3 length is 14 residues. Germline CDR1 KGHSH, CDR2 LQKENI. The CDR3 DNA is TGTGCCAGCTCACCAAGAGGGACTCAAGAGACCCAGTACTTC. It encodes CASSPRGTQETQYF. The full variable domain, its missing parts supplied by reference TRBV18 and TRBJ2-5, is NAGVMQNPRHLVRRRGQEARLRCSPMKGHSHVYWYRQLPEEGLKFMVYLQKENIIDESGMPKERFSAEFPKEGPSILRIQQVVRGDSAAYFCASSPRGTQETQYFGPGTRLLVL.

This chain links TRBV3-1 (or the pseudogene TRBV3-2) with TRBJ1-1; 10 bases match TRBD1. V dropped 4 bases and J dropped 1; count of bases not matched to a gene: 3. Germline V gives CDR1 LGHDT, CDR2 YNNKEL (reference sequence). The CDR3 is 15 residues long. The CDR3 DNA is TGTGCCAGCAGCCCCTGGACAGGGGGGAACACTGAAGCTTTCTTT. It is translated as CASSPWTGGNTEAFF.

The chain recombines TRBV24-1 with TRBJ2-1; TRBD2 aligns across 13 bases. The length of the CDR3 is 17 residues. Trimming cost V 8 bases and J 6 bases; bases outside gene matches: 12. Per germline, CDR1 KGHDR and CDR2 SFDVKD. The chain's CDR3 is CATKQTPGTSGTNEQFF. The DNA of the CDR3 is TGTGCCACCAAACAGACGCCCGGGACTAGCGGGACCAATGAGCAGTTCTTC.

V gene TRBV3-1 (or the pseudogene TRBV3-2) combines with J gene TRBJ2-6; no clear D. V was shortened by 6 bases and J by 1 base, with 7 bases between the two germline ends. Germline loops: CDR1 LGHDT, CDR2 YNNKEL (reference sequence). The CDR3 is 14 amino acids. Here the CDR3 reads CASRQLSGANVLTF. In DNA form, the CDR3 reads TGTGCCAGCAGGCAACTTTCTGGGGCCAACGTCCTGACTTTC.

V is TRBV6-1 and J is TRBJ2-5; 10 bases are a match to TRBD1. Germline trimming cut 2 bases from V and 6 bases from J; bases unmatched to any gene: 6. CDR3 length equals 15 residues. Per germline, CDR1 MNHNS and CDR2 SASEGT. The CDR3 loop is CASSETRQGAKTQYF. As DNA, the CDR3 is TGTGCCAGCAGTGAAACGCGACAGGGGGCGAAGACCCAGTACTTC.

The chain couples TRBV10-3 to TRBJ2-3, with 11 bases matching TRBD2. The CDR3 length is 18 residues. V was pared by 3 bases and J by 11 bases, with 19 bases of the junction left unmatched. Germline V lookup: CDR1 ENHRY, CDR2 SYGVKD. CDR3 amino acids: CAISDSNGVTSGNSLQYF. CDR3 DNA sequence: TGTGCCATCAGTGACTCCAACGGGGTGACTAGCGGGAACTCTTTGCAGTATTTT.

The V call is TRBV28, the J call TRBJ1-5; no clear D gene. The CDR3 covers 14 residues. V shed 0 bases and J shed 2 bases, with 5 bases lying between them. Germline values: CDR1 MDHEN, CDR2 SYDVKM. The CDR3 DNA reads TGTGCCAGCAGTTTATGGTCAGGCAATCAGCCCCAGCATTTT. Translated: CASSLWSGNQPQHF.

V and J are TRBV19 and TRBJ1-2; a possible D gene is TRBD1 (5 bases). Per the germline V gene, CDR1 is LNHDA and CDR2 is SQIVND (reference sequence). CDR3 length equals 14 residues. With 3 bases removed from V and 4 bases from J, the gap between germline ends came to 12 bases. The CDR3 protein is CASSMGGTTYGYTF. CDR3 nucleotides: TGTGCCAGTAGTATGGGGGGTACGACCTATGGCTACACCTTC.

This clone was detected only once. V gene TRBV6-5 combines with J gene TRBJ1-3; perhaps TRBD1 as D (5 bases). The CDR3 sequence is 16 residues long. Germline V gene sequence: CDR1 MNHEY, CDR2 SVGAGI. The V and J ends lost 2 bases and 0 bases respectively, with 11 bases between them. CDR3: CASSYATANSGNTIYF. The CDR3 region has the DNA TGTGCCAGCAGTTACGCGACAGCTAACTCTGGAAACACCATATATTTT.

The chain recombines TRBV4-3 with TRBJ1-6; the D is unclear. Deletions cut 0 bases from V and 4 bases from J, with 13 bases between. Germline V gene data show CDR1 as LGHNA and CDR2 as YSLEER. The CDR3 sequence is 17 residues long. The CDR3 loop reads CASSQDWSGLYNSPLHF. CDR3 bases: TGCGCCAGCAGCCAAGATTGGTCCGGGTTATATAATTCACCCCTCCACTTT.

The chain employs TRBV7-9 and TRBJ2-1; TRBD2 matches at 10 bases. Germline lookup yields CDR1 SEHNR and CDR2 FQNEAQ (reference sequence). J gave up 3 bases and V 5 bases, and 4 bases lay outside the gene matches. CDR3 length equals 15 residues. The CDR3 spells CASSPLAGIYNEQFF. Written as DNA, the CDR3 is TGTGCCAGCAGCCCACTAGCGGGAATCTACAATGAGCAGTTCTTC.

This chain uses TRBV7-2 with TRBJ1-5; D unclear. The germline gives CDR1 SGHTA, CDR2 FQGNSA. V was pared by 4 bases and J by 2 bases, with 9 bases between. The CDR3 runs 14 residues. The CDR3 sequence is CASSSRRGNQPQHF. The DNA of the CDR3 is TGTGCCAGCAGCTCCCGCCGGGGCAATCAGCCCCAGCATTTT.

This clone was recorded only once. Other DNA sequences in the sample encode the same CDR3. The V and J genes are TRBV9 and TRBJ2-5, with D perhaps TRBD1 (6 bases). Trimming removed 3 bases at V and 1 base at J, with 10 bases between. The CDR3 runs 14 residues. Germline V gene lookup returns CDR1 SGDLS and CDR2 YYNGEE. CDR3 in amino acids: CASSARGSQETQYF. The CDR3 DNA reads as TGTGCCAGCAGCGCCAGGGGTTCCCAAGAGACCCAGTACTTC.

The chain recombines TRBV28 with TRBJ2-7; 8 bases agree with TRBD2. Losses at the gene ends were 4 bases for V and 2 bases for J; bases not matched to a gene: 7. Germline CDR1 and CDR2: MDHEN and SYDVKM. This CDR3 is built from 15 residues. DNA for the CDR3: TGTGCCAGCAGTTCAACGACTAGCGCGACCTACGAGCAGTACTTC. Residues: CASSSTTSATYEQYF.

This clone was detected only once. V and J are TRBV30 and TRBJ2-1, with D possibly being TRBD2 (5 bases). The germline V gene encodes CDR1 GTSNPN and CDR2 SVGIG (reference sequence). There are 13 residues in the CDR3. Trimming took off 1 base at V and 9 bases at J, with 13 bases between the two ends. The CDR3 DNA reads TGTGCCTGGAGTGATACTAGGCGGCGTGAGCAGTTCTTC. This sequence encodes CAWSDTRRREQFF.

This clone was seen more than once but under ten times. The CDR3 DNA reads as TGTGCCAGCAGCTCCCGGCAGGGTACAGGGGCAATTCAGCCCCAGCATTTT. This codes for CASSSRQGTGAIQPQHF. The V call is TRBV7-8, the J call TRBJ1-5; TRBD1 aligns across 7 bases. The germline V gene encodes CDR1 SGHVS and CDR2 FQNEAQ. Germline trimming cut 4 bases from V and 6 bases from J; bases unmatched to any gene: 15. This CDR3 is built from 17 residues.

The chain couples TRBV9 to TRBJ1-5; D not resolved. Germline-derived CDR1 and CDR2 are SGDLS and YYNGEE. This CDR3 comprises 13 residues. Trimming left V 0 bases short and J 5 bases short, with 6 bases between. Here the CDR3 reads CASSVVSYQPQHF. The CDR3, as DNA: TGTGCCAGCAGCGTAGTCAGTTATCAGCCCCAGCATTTT.

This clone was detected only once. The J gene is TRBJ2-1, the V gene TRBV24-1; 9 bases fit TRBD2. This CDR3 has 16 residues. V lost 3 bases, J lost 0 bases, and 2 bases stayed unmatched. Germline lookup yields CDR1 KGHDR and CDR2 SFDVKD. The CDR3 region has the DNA TGTGCCACCAGTGATAGTAGCGGGAGCTCCTACAATGAGCAGTTCTTC. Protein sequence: CATSDSSGSSYNEQFF.

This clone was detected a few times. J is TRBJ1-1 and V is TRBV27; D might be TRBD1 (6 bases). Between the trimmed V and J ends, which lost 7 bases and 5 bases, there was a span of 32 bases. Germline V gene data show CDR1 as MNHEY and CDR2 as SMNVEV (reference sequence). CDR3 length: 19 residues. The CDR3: CASTWSGTRSPKASTEAFF. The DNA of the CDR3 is TGTGCCAGCACCTGGTCCGGGACAAGGAGCCCCAAGGCGTCGACTGAAGCTTTCTTT.

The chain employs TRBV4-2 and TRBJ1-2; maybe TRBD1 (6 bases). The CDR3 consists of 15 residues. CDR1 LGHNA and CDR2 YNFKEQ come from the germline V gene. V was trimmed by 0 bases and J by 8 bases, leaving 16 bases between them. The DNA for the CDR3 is TGTGCCAGCAGCCAAGATCATGCAGGGGCGAAAGGCTACACCTTC. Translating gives CASSQDHAGAKGYTF.

The CDR3 DNA reads TGCGCCAGCAGCAGGGACTTAAGGGGATCACCCCTCCACTTT. Translating gives CASSRDLRGSPLHF. The V call is TRBV10-1, the J call TRBJ1-6; the D gene is possibly TRBD1 (5 bases). CDR1 is WNHNN and CDR2 is SYGVQD in the germline V gene (reference sequence). The CDR3 consists of 14 residues. Trimming took 6 bases from V and 10 from J, leaving 16 bases between them.

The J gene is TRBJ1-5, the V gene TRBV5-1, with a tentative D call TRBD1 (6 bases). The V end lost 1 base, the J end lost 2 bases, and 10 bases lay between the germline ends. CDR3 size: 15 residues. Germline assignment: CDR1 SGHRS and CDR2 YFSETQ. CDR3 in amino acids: CASSLTPGGNQPQHF. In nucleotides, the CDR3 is TGCGCCAGCAGCTTGACGCCAGGGGGCAATCAGCCCCAGCATTTT.

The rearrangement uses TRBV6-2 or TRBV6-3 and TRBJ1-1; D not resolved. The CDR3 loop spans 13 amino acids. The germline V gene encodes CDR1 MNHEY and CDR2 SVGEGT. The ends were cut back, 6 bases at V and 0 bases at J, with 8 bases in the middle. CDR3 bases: TGTGCCAGCAGCCTGACAATGAACACTGAAGCTTTCTTT. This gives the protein CASSLTMNTEAFF.

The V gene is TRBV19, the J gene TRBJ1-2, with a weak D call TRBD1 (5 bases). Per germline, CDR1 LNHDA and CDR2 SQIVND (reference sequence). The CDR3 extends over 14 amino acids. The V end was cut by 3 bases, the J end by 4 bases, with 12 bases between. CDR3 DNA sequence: TGTGCCAGTAGTATTCAGGCAGGGCCCTATGGCTACACCTTC. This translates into CASSIQAGPYGYTF.

The CDR3 region has the DNA TGTGCCAGCAGCTTATATTGGCGGGACTCCTACGAGCAGTACTTC. Encoded protein: CASSLYWRDSYEQYF. V gene TRBV7-9 combines with J gene TRBJ2-7, with D perhaps TRBD2 (6 bases). CDR1 and CDR2 (germline): SEHNR, FQNEAQ (reference sequence). This CDR3 region has 15 residues. V was clipped by 2 bases and J by 0 bases, with 11 bases between them.

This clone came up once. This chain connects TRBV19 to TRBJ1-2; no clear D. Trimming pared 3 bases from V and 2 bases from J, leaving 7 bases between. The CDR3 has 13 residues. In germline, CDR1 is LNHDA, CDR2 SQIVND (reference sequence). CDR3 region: CASSIRRNYGYTF. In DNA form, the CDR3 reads TGTGCCAGTAGTATTAGGAGAAACTATGGCTACACCTTC. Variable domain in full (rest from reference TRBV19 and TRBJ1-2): DGGITQSPKYLFRKEGQNVTLSCEQNLNHDAMYWYRQDPGQGLRLIYYSQIVNDFQKGDIAEGYSVSREKKESFPLTVTSAQKNPTAFYLCASSIRRNYGYTFGSGTRLTVV.

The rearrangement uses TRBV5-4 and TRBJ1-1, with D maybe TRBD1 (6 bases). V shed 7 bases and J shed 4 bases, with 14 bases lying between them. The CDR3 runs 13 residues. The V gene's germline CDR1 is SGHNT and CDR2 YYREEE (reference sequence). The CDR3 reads CASQAGARTEAFF. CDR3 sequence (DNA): TGTGCCAGCCAGGCGGGGGCTCGCACTGAAGCTTTCTTT.